The 19 T cell receptor beta chains in this list originate from one sample, sequenced in a study of blood T cell repertoires in COVID-19. The repertoire was sequenced with immunoSEQ multiplex PCR; TCRdb's copy has only in-frame clones and lacks some. The sample holds about 74,000 clones, 90% seen once. Sequencing was carried out using peripheral blood. Receptor source: a human donor in a cohort sampled during active COVID-19.

This clone was seen a handful of times. J is TRBJ2-1 and V is TRBV4-3; TRBD2 matches 9 bases. Germline-derived CDR1 and CDR2 are LGHNA and YSLEER. The CDR3 covers 17 residues. The ends lost 4 bases at V and 4 bases at J; junction bases unmatched: 11. The CDR3: CASSPDRIAGEYNEQFF. CDR3 DNA: TGCGCCAGCAGCCCAGACCGTATAGCGGGAGAGTACAATGAGCAGTTCTTC.

This clone was seen once. The rearrangement links TRBV7-6 to TRBJ2-1; TRBD2 matches at 14 bases. The V segment lost 1 base and the J segment 10 bases; nucleotides outside the gene matches: 6. This CDR3 is built from 16 residues. The germline V gene has CDR1 SGHVS and CDR2 FNYEAQ. CDR3 DNA sequence: TGTGCCAGCAGCTTAGGGTCGAGACTAGCGGGAGGGGAGCAGTTCTTC. It codes for CASSLGSRLAGGEQFF.

V usage is TRBV6-5 and J usage is TRBJ1-6; no definite D call. Germline lookup yields CDR1 MNHEY and CDR2 SVGAGI. The CDR3 has 12 residues. Trimming pared 6 bases from V and 6 bases from J, leaving 6 bases between. The CDR3 loop is CASSESNSPLHF. For the CDR3, the DNA is TGTGCCAGCAGCGAGAGTAATTCACCCCTCCACTTT.

The V call is TRBV27, the J call TRBJ2-4; 8 nucleotides line up with TRBD1. The CDR3 totals 15 residues. The ends lost 2 bases at V and 8 bases at J; junction bases unmatched: 8. Germline V lookup: CDR1 MNHEY, CDR2 SMNVEV (reference sequence). The chain's CDR3 is CASSLGRDRKYIQYF. CDR3 nucleotide sequence: TGTGCCAGCAGTTTAGGACGGGACAGGAAATACATTCAGTACTTC.

The chain uses TRBV30 and TRBJ1-1; D ambiguous. CDR1 GTSNPN and CDR2 SVGIG come from the germline V gene (reference sequence). The CDR3 is 14 residues long. Trimming cost V 0 bases and J 4 bases, with 12 bases left between them. The DNA for the CDR3 is TGTGCCTGGAGTGTCACGGTAACTTCCACTGAAGCTTTCTTT. It codes for CAWSVTVTSTEAFF. Full variable domain (rest looked up from reference TRBV30 and TRBJ1-1): SQTIHQWPATLVQPVGSPLSLECTVEGTSNPNLYWYRQAAGRGLQLLFYSVGIGQISSEVPQNLSASRPQDRQFILSSKKLLLSDSGFYLCAWSVTVTSTEAFFGQGTRLTVV.

V gene TRBV29-1 combines with J gene TRBJ2-7, with TRBD2 as a possible D gene (6 bases). V lost 6 bases and J 0 bases, leaving 15 bases between the germline ends. The CDR3 contains 14 residues. Germline CDR1 is SQVTM and CDR2 is ANQGSEA. The chain's CDR3 is CSVGDFPSSYEQYF. CDR3 nucleotides: TGCAGCGTAGGGGACTTTCCTAGCTCCTACGAGCAGTACTTC.

In this sample, this clone turned up a few times. This rearrangement joins TRBV6-2 or TRBV6-3 to TRBJ2-3, with no clear D. This CDR3 has 12 residues. Germline CDR1 MNHEY, CDR2 SVGEGT. The germline V and J ends were trimmed by 6 bases and 8 bases, with 12 bases remaining between them. The CDR3 DNA is TGTGCCAGCAGCCAGCCCGGCGGTACGCAGTATTTT. Translating gives CASSQPGGTQYF.

The chain has TRBV19 and TRBJ2-2; TRBD2 aligns across 7 bases. This CDR3 comprises 16 residues. Germline V gene lookup returns CDR1 LNHDA and CDR2 SQIVND (reference sequence). The junction had 10 bases not matched to a gene; V was cut back by 3 bases and J by 6 bases. This CDR3 reads CASSISTSVWSGELFF. CDR3 DNA sequence: TGTGCCAGTAGTATCTCCACTAGCGTCTGGTCCGGGGAGCTGTTTTTT.

The rearrangement joins TRBV5-1 to TRBJ1-1, with a tentative D call TRBD1 (6 bases). Per germline, CDR1 SGHRS and CDR2 YFSETQ. The CDR3 consists of 16 residues. Trimming took off 3 bases at V and 0 bases at J, with 15 bases between the two ends. CDR3 protein: CASSWGETGLNTEAFF. DNA of the CDR3: TGCGCCAGCAGCTGGGGAGAGACAGGCCTGAACACTGAAGCTTTCTTT.

The chain carries TRBV28 and TRBJ1-4; D is possibly TRBD1 (6 bases). V lost 4 bases to trimming and J lost 2 bases, with 8 bases between them. Germline CDR1 reads MDHEN; CDR2 reads SYDVKM. This CDR3 contains 14 residues. The CDR3 DNA reads as TGTGCCAGCAGTTCGGGACATACTAATGAAAAACTGTTTTTT. Translation: CASSSGHTNEKLFF.

V usage is TRBV4-3 and J usage is TRBJ2-7, with a weak D call TRBD2 (5 bases). Per germline, CDR1 LGHNA and CDR2 YSLEER. V was clipped by 4 bases and J by 2 bases, with 15 bases between them. CDR3 size: 15 residues. CDR3 bases: TGCGCCAGCAGCCCCCGGAGAGCGGCCACCTACGAGCAGTACTTC. Translated: CASSPRRAATYEQYF.

CDR3 DNA: TGTGCTGAGGCCGGGAGTTACTACGAGCAGTACTTC. Translating gives CAEAGSYYEQYF. This chain joins TRBV3-1 (or the pseudogene TRBV3-2) and TRBJ2-7, with a weak D call TRBD2 (6 bases). This CDR3 is built from 12 residues. Germline V gene sequence: CDR1 LGHDT, CDR2 YNNKEL (reference sequence).

The chain has TRBV7-9 and TRBJ2-7; D might be TRBD1 (6 bases). The germline V gene has CDR1 SEHNR and CDR2 FQNEAQ (reference sequence). Trimming shortened V by 5 bases and J by 1 base, and 18 bases separated the two germline ends. This CDR3 has 16 residues. The CDR3: CASSASQGVASYEQYF. The CDR3 bases are TGTGCCAGCAGCGCCTCACAGGGAGTCGCGTCCTACGAGCAGTACTTC.

The J gene is TRBJ2-7, the V gene TRBV5-6; D is perhaps TRBD1 (5 bases). Trimming left V 5 bases short and J 3 bases short, with 15 bases between. Germline lookup yields CDR1 SGHDT and CDR2 YYEEEE. The CDR3 runs to 14 residues. DNA of the CDR3: TGTGCCAGCAGTTACCCGTTGGGGCACTACGAGCAGTACTTC. This encodes CASSYPLGHYEQYF.

The chain is built from TRBV5-1 and TRBJ2-1, with 10 bases fitting TRBD2. The CDR3 is 17 residues long. Germline CDR1 reads SGHRS; CDR2 reads YFSETQ. Unmatched junction bases numbered 11, after V lost 1 base and J lost 7 bases. This CDR3 is CASSLKVAGGLTNEQFF. For the CDR3, the DNA is TGCGCCAGCAGCTTGAAAGTAGCGGGAGGTCTAACGAATGAGCAGTTCTTC.

V usage is TRBV19 and J usage is TRBJ2-3, with 11 bases lining up with TRBD2. The CDR3 is 16 amino acids. Germline V CDR1 and CDR2: LNHDA, SQIVND (reference sequence). The V gene end was trimmed by 5 bases and the J gene end by 6 bases; junction bases not matched to a gene: 10. The CDR3 DNA reads TGTGCCAGTAGTGGCCTTAGCGGGAGGGTCGAGGATACGCAGTATTTT. Protein: CASSGLSGRVEDTQYF.

This clone has just a few counts. This rearrangement joins TRBV11-2 to TRBJ1-1; D ambiguous. CDR1 is SGHAT, CDR2 FQNNGV, per germline. This CDR3 region has 15 residues. V dropped 1 base and J dropped 0 bases, with 9 bases sitting between them. This CDR3 reads CASSLARTMNTEAFF. The CDR3, as DNA: TGTGCCAGCAGCTTAGCCAGGACTATGAACACTGAAGCTTTCTTT.

This sequence joins TRBV9 and TRBJ2-7; 9 bases agree with TRBD2. J lost 2 bases, V lost 3 bases, and 9 bases had no gene match. Germline V CDR1 and CDR2: SGDLS, YYNGEE. This CDR3 spans 16 amino acids. The CDR3: CASSEGSGRKAYEQYF. The DNA of the CDR3 is TGTGCCAGCAGCGAGGGAAGCGGGAGGAAGGCCTACGAGCAGTACTTC.

The rearrangement links TRBV25-1 to TRBJ2-2; the match to TRBD1 covers 9 bases. Germline CDR1 reads MGHDK; CDR2 reads SYGVNS. Unmatched junction bases numbered 6, after V lost 7 bases and J lost 6 bases. CDR3 length: 14 residues. CDR3 in DNA: TGTGCCAGCAAGGGGACAGGGCTCCCCGGGGAGCTGTTTTTT. As protein: CASKGTGLPGELFF.